The entry below describes one T cell receptor (beta chain). V was cut by 4 bases and J by 3 bases, with 12 bases left in between. The CDR3 spans 14 residues. Germline CDR1 SGHNT, CDR2 YENEEA. This sample was taken from a study of blood T cell repertoires in COVID-19. As processed by the authors: Reference gene primers were amplified, and this amplification served to estimate nucleated cell counts. Produced via immunoSEQ multiplex PCR; TCRdb's table is partial and in-frame only. The DNA was the basis for D and trimming; V, J and clone size are from that table. Counted here are some 100,000 clones, around 90% occurring once; the ten biggest clones make up about 7.7%.

The receptor was isolated from a human donor in a cohort sampled during active COVID-19. The sequenced sample consisted of peripheral blood. The J gene is TRBJ1-1, the V gene TRBV11-3; maybe TRBD1 (6 bases). CDR3 protein: CASSSRGRDTEAFF. In DNA form, the CDR3 reads TGTGCCAGCAGCTCCAGGGGCCGGGACACTGAAGCTTTCTTT.